This paragraph reports one T cell receptor beta chain. Its antigen is still unknown. The sample originates from a study of cytomegalovirus exposure and HLA in healthy donors. Study outcomes and limitations: In an earlier analysis, productive rearrangement rates for most beta V segments clustered near 90% or 30%. Among the CMV-associated chains, a few were confirmed in vitro as specific for CMV antigens. On later analysis, the bulk of CMV-associated TCR beta chains appeared to be HLA-restricted.

Donors counted as nominally healthy when sampled, yet unrecorded immune exposures were likely. The PCR ran on 60 Vbeta and 13 Jbeta primers. The data were produced by immunoSEQ multiplex PCR, yet TCRdb's version contains in-frame clones alone and is incomplete. The sample contains around 150,000 clones, just under 70% of which appear only once. Trimming pared 4 bases from V and 14 bases from J, leaving 21 bases between. CDR3 length equals 14 residues. Germline-derived CDR1 and CDR2 are KGHSH and LQKENI. V gene TRBV18 combines with J gene TRBJ2-1; D might be TRBD1 (8 bases). Input material: PBMCs. This TCR derives from a man aged 60-69 years in good health and CMV-seronegative. The CDR3 nucleotides are TGTGCCAGCTCACGACAGGGGCGCGGCCTAGCGGAGTTCTTC. This encodes CASSRQGRGLAEFF. Combining the CDR3 with reference TRBV18 and TRBJ2-1 gives the whole variable domain NAGVMQNPRHLVRRRGQEARLRCSPMKGHSHVYWYRQLPEEGLKFMVYLQKENIIDESGMPKERFSAEFPKEGPSILRIQQVVRGDSAAYFCASSRQGRGLAEFFGPGTRLTVL.